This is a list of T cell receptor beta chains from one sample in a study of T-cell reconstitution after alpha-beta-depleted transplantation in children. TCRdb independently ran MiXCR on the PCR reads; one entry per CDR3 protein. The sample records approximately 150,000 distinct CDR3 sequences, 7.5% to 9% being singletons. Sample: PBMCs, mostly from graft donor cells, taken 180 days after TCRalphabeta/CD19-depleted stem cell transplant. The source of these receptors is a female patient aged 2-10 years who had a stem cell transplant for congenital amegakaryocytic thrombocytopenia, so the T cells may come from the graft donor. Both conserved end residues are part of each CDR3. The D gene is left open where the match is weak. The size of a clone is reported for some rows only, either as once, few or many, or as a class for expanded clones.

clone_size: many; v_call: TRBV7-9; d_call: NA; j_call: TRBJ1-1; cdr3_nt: TGTGCCAGCAGCCTCGCTCCGGGGGGACAAACGAACACTGAAGCTTTCTTT; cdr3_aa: CASSLAPGGQTNTEAFF
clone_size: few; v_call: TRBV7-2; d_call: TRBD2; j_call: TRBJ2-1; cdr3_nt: TGTGCCAGCAGCCTGCGGACTAGCGGATACAATGAGCAGTTCTTC; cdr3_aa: CASSLRTSGYNEQFF
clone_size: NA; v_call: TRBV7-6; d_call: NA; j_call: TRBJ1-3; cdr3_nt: TGTGCCAGCAGCCCAAGGGGAGGAACTGGAAACACCATATATTTT; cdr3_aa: CASSPRGGTGNTIYF
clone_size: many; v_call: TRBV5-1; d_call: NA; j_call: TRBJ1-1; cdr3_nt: TGCGCCAGCAGCTTGGGGGCAGGGGAAGCTTTCTTT; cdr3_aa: CASSLGAGEAFF
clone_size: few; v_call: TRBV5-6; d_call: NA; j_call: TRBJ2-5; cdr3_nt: TGTGCCAGCAGCCCACCCGACAGGTACCAAGAGACCCAGTACTTC; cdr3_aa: CASSPPDRYQETQYF
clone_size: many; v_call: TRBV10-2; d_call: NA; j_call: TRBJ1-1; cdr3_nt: TGCGCCAGCAGTGGACACCAGAACACTGAAGCTTTCTTT; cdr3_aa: CASSGHQNTEAFF
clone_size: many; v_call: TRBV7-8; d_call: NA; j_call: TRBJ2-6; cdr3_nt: TGTGCCAGCAGCCCTCGGACAGTTTCCCTCTCTGGGGCCAACGTCCTGACTTTC; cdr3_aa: CASSPRTVSLSGANVLTF
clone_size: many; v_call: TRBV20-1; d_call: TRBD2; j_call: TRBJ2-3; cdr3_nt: TGCAGTGCTAAGGAAGCGGGGGATACCACAGATACGCAGTATTTT; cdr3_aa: CSAKEAGDTTDTQYF
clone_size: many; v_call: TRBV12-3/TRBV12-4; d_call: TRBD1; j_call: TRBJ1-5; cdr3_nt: TGTGCCAGCAGTTTAATGGGTACAGGGGTCAATCAGCCCCAGCATTTT; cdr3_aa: CASSLMGTGVNQPQHF
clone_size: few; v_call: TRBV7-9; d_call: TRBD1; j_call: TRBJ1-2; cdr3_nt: TGTGCCAGCAGCCAGGGACAGAGGCGGGGCTACACCTTC; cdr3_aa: CASSQGQRRGYTF
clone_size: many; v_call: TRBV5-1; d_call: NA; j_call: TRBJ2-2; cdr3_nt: TGCGCCAGCAGCTTATTTCCAGGACACCCCGCGAACACCGGGGAGCTGTTTTTT; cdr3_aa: CASSLFPGHPANTGELFF
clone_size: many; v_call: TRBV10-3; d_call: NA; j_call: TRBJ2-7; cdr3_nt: TGTGCCATCAGTGGGGGCCCAGGGGCACACGAGCAGTACTTC; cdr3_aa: CAISGGPGAHEQYF
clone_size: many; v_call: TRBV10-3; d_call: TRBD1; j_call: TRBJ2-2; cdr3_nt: TGTGCCAGTACCGGGACAGGGAACACCGGGGAGCTGTTTTTT; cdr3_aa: CASTGTGNTGELFF
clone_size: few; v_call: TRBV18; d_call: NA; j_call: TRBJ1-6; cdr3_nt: TGTGCCAGCTCACCGGAAGGTTGGGATAATTCACCCCTCCACTTT; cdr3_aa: CASSPEGWDNSPLHF
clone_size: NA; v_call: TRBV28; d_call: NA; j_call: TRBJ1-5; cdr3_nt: TGTGCCAGCAGTGGATGGGAGGAACAGCCCCAGCATTTT; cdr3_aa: CASSGWEEQPQHF
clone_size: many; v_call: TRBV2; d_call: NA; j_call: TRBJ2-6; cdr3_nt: TGTGCCAGCAGATTCGACAGGGCCAACGTCCTGACTTTC; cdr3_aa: CASRFDRANVLTF
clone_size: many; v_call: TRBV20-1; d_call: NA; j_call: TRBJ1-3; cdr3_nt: TGCAGTGCTAGATACTCTGGAAACACCATATATTTT; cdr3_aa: CSARYSGNTIYF
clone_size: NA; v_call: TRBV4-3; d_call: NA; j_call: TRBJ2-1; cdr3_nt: TGCGCCAGCAGCCAAGTGGTTCAGCGGGAGCAGTTCTTC; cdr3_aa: CASSQVVQREQFF
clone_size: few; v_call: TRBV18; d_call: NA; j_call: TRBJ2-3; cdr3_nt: TGTGCCAGCTCACCGAACCGGGACAAAAGTATAGATACGCAGTATTTT; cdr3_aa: CASSPNRDKSIDTQYF
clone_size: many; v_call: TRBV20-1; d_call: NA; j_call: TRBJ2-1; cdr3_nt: TGCAGTGCTAGAGATCCGGGGGTTGAGCAGTTCTTC; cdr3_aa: CSARDPGVEQFF